This TCR beta chain comes out of a study of response to subunit inactivated influenza vaccine (dated by TCRdb to the late 2010s). About the full investigation: The study used deep quantitative T cell receptor repertoire profiling to track responses to a trivalent subunit inactivated influenza vaccine.

The library relied on RT-PCR. Data came from an Illumina HiSeq 2500. TCRdb reprocessing: public reads trimmed at Q25 with fastp, clones called with MiXCR, in-frame beta chains kept. For every CDR3 protein sequence, its rows merge into one entry that carries the most common genes and DNA. The sample contains around 250,000 distinct CDR3 sequences, approximately 12% of them found a single time. The ten top clones hold approximately 8.3% of the sample. The germline V gene supplies CDR1 SGHTA and CDR2 FQGNSA. Trimming leaves V shorter by 6 bases and J shorter by 5 bases, with the junction holding 12 bases beyond the gene matches. Spanning cysteine to phenylalanine, the CDR3 consists of 15 amino acids. The DNA shown is the 45-base CDR3, in frame from base 1. On this clonotype itself: Its antigen has not been determined. It has no much larger one-base neighbor in the sample; base qualities were not kept.

Broader findings and caveats from the paper: The authors proposed that each seasonal influenza vaccination may bring in only a limited number of new T cells.

The sequence links TRBV7-2 to TRBJ2-7, with 8 bases aligning to TRBD2. The TCR comes from a man aged 45-65 years who received an inactivated influenza vaccine. Donor details come from another sample of the same person, matched by shared clones. Source: non-naive T cells sorted from PBMCs, taken around 14 days before vaccination. This specimen's cell subset or site label, per the study, means: memory T cell fraction. The CDR3 in this case is CASSRLAGPANEQYF. At the DNA level, the sequence is TGTGCCAGCAGTCGGTTAGCGGGACCCGCCAACGAGCAGTACTTC.